Presented here are 8 T cell receptor beta chains from one specimen sequenced in a study of shared clonotypes between healthy human individuals. Profiling relied on immunoSEQ multiplex PCR, and the TCRdb table lists in-frame clones only, not all of them. The table records approximately 440,000 clones, around 77% of them present only once. The material sequenced was PBMCs. The source of these receptors is a woman aged 40 to 50 in good health. Some clones in this sample may be carry-over from other donors' samples.

The chain carries TRBV19 and TRBJ1-1; a weak D match, TRBD1 (6 bases). The CDR3 length is 14 residues. Per the germline V gene, CDR1 is LNHDA and CDR2 is SQIVND (reference sequence). Deletions cut 9 bases from V and 4 bases from J, with 18 bases between. CDR3 residues: CASRLRGESTEAFF. The CDR3 DNA is TGTGCCAGCCGACTGAGGGGGGAGTCCACTGAAGCTTTCTTT.

The chain uses TRBV7-2 and TRBJ2-4, with D tentatively TRBD1 (5 bases). Germline V gene data show CDR1 as SGHTA and CDR2 as FQGNSA. The V and J ends lost 5 bases and 6 bases respectively, with 14 bases between them. The CDR3 spans 14 residues. The CDR3 bases are TGTGCCAGCAGCCCTACAGGAGCTAGAAACATTCAGTACTTC. Its translation: CASSPTGARNIQYF. Supplemented by reference TRBV7-2 and TRBJ2-4, the full variable domain reads GAGVSQSPSNKVTEKGKDVELRCDPISGHTALYWYRQSLGQGLEFLIYFQGNSAPDKSGLPSDRFSAERTGGSVSTLTIQRTQQEDSAVYLCASSPTGARNIQYFGAGTRLSVL.

V is TRBV30 and J is TRBJ1-4; 7 bases are shared with TRBD1. CDR1 is GTSNPN, CDR2 SVGIG, per germline (reference sequence). Unmatched junction bases numbered 5, after V lost 2 bases and J lost 5 bases. CDR3 length: 14 amino acids. In DNA form, the CDR3 reads TGTGCCTGGAGTATGGGACAGAGGAATGAAAAACTGTTTTTT. It is translated as CAWSMGQRNEKLFF.

This sequence joins TRBV5-1 and TRBJ2-7; perhaps TRBD2 as D (5 bases). The CDR3 covers 14 residues. The germline gives CDR1 SGHRS, CDR2 YFSETQ. V lost 0 bases to trimming and J lost 3 bases, with 10 bases between them. For the CDR3, the DNA is TGCGCCAGCAGCTTGGAGGTAGGGAGCTACGAGCAGTACTTC. Its protein product is CASSLEVGSYEQYF.

Only one count was recorded for this clone. The chain links TRBV6-5 to TRBJ1-1; a possible D gene is TRBD1 (5 bases). V lost 0 bases and J 0 bases, leaving 5 bases between the germline ends. Germline V CDR1 and CDR2: MNHEY, SVGAGI. This CDR3 contains 14 residues. The CDR3 DNA follows: TGTGCCAGCAGTTACTCACAGGTGAACACTGAAGCTTTCTTT. Its protein product is CASSYSQVNTEAFF.

This clone was observed a handful of times. The CDR3 sequence is CASSLGQMGDEQYF. The CDR3 nucleotides are TGCGCCAGCAGCTTGGGTCAGATGGGGGACGAGCAGTACTTC. V and J are TRBV5-1 and TRBJ2-7; D tentatively fits TRBD1 or TRBD2 (5 bases each). Trimming left V 0 bases short and J 5 bases short, with 12 bases between. The germline CDR1 and CDR2 sequences are SGHRS and YFSETQ. The CDR3 loop spans 14 amino acids.

This clone came up once. This chain joins TRBV30 and TRBJ2-7; the D is unclear. CDR3 length: 14 amino acids. Germline assignment: CDR1 GTSNPN and CDR2 SVGIG (reference sequence). Trimming took off 0 bases at V and 3 bases at J, with 12 bases between the two ends. The CDR3 spells CAWSVGRSGYEQYF. The CDR3 DNA is TGTGCCTGGAGTGTAGGCAGGTCGGGCTACGAGCAGTACTTC.

The chain recombines TRBV19 with TRBJ1-5; TRBD1 agrees at 8 bases. The CDR3 totals 16 residues. Germline CDR1 LNHDA, CDR2 SQIVND (reference sequence). Unmatched junction bases numbered 11, after V lost 9 bases and J lost 1 base. CDR3 loop: CASKGSRQGSNQPQHF. The DNA of the CDR3 is TGTGCCAGCAAGGGCTCTCGACAGGGGAGCAATCAGCCCCAGCATTTT.